These 27 T cell receptor beta chains share one sample of origin, sequenced in a study of beta chain features in type 1 diabetes. No antigens are known for them. Findings and limits, study-wide: TCRB CDR3s from Type 1 diabetes patients were moderately but significantly shorter in all four CD4+ subsets.

Reverse transcription of all isolated RNA meant that expressed TCRB transcripts were sequenced. TCRdb's table, derived via immunoSEQ multiplex PCR, lists solely in-frame clones and lacks some. The sample carries under 850,000 clones, under 15% recorded once. Sequencing was done on a sample of naive CD4+ T cells from blood. These receptors were taken from a man aged 18 to 30 with type 1 diabetes.

V gene TRBV10-2 combines with J gene TRBJ1-1, with TRBD1 matching over 10 bases. Per germline, CDR1 WSHSY and CDR2 SAAADI. The CDR3 length is 16 residues. V shed 2 bases, J shed 1 base, and the junction held 4 bases outside the gene matches. CDR3 sequence: CASSELRTGGNTEAFF. The CDR3 nucleotides read TGCGCCAGCAGTGAGCTCCGGACAGGGGGGAACACTGAAGCTTTCTTT.

The CDR3 DNA reads as TGTGCCAGCGGACAGTTAGCCAAAAACATTCAGTACTTC. It codes for CASGQLAKNIQYF. The rearrangement links TRBV2 to TRBJ2-4, with D perhaps TRBD1 (6 bases). Trimming removed 8 bases from V and 0 bases from J, with 8 bases in between. Germline V CDR1 and CDR2: SNHLY, FYNNEI. This CDR3 has 13 residues.

This clone came up a few times. This rearrangement joins TRBV7-8 to TRBJ2-5; TRBD2 agrees at 7 bases. The germline CDR1 and CDR2 sequences are SGHVS and FQNEAQ. V gave up 5 bases and J gave up 4 bases; unmatched junction bases: 13. The CDR3 runs to 16 residues. CDR3 sequence: CASSPTSALWRETQYF. CDR3 sequence (DNA): TGTGCCAGCAGCCCCACTAGCGCCCTTTGGCGAGAGACCCAGTACTTC.

The chain recombines TRBV2 with TRBJ1-1, with 7 nucleotides matching TRBD1. Unmatched junction bases numbered 2, after V lost 6 bases and J lost 4 bases. There are 12 residues in the CDR3. The germline CDR1 and CDR2 sequences are SNHLY and FYNNEI. The CDR3 spells CASRSGGTEAFF. CDR3 nucleotide sequence: TGTGCCAGCAGGTCAGGGGGCACTGAAGCTTTCTTT.

This rearrangement joins TRBV30 to TRBJ1-4; D not certain. This CDR3 region has 14 residues. Germline CDR1 GTSNPN, CDR2 SVGIG (reference sequence). CDR3 DNA sequence: TGTGCTGGGAGGTCGTTGGGAACTAATGAAAAACTGTTTTTT. Amino acids: CAGRSLGTNEKLFF. The variable domain in full, with the rest retrieved from reference TRBV30 and TRBJ1-4, is SQTIHQWPATLVQPVGSPLSLECTVEGTSNPNLYWYRQAAGRGLQLLFYSVGIGQISSEVPQNLSASRPQDRQFILSSKKLLLSDSGFYLCAGRSLGTNEKLFFGSGTQLSVL.

The CDR3 DNA sequence: TGTGCCAGTCAGGGGCCCAGAACCACTGAAGCTTTCTTT. This encodes CASQGPRTTEAFF. The chain links TRBV2 to TRBJ1-1; TRBD1 is a possible D gene (6 bases). The germline CDR1 and CDR2 sequences are SNHLY and FYNNEI. V was cut by 9 bases and J by 4 bases, with 15 bases left in between. The length of the CDR3 is 13 residues.

The genes are TRBV25-1 and TRBJ1-4, with D unclear. Germline V gene lookup returns CDR1 MGHDK and CDR2 SYGVNS. The CDR3 extends over 15 amino acids. V shed 3 bases and J shed 6 bases, with 14 bases lying between them. The CDR3 DNA reads as TGTGCCAGCAGTGATGTGAGGGATTTCGATGAAAAACTGTTTTTT. This translates into CASSDVRDFDEKLFF.

This clone came up a few times. V gene TRBV13 combines with J gene TRBJ1-2, with TRBD1 identical over 10 bases. The J segment lost 8 bases and the V segment lost 3 bases, leaving 0 bases of the junction unmatched. CDR3 length equals 12 residues. The V gene's germline CDR1 is PRHDT and CDR2 FYEKMQ (reference sequence). CDR3 region: CASSLTGGGYTF. CDR3 DNA sequence: TGTGCCAGCAGCTTGACAGGGGGCGGCTACACCTTC.

The V and J genes are TRBV5-1 and TRBJ1-1; D is uncertain. The CDR3 is 13 amino acids. The V gene's germline CDR1 is SGHRS and CDR2 YFSETQ. Trimming pared 5 bases from V and 0 bases from J, leaving 8 bases between. For the CDR3, the DNA is TGCGCCAGCAGTATGGGGTTGAACACTGAAGCTTTCTTT. Translating gives CASSMGLNTEAFF. Together with reference TRBV5-1 and TRBJ1-1, the CDR3 gives the full variable domain: KAGVTQTPRYLIKTRGQQVTLSCSPISGHRSVSWYQQTPGQGLQFLFEYFSETQRNKGNFPGRFSGRQFSNSRSEMNVSTLELGDSALYLCASSMGLNTEAFFGQGTRLTVV.

The V gene is TRBV7-2, the J gene TRBJ1-5; perhaps TRBD1 as D (5 bases). Per the germline V gene, CDR1 is SGHTA and CDR2 is FQGNSA. The V and J ends lost 2 bases and 3 bases respectively, with 11 bases between them. This CDR3 is 15 amino acids long. The CDR3 DNA is TGTGCCAGCAGCTTATCCGTCGGGACCAATCAGCCCCAGCATTTT. Its translation is CASSLSVGTNQPQHF.

The chain links TRBV6-5 to TRBJ1-6; tentatively, D is TRBD1 (5 bases). Per the germline V gene, CDR1 is MNHEY and CDR2 is SVGAGI. This CDR3 contains 15 residues. V lost 5 bases, J lost 7 bases, and 15 bases lay in between. CDR3 DNA: TGTGCCAGCAGTCCCCTGGGGGGTGGCAATTCACCCCTCCACTTT. Translated, it gives CASSPLGGGNSPLHF.

Only a few counts were recorded for this clone. This chain uses TRBV7-9 with TRBJ1-2; the match to TRBD1 covers 10 bases. Germline V lookup: CDR1 SEHNR, CDR2 FQNEAQ (reference sequence). The CDR3 sequence is 15 residues long. The V and J ends lost 1 base and 6 bases, in that order; junction bases with no gene match: 5. For the CDR3, the DNA is TGTGCCAGCAGCTTAGATTGGGACAGGGGAGATGGCTACACCTTC. Residues: CASSLDWDRGDGYTF.

This clone was counted only a few times. This chain links TRBV23-1 with TRBJ1-1; D possibly corresponds to TRBD1 (5 bases). TRBV23-1 is noted as an ORF with a role that remains uncertain. The CDR3 extends over 14 amino acids. Deletions cut 4 bases from V and 4 bases from J, with 13 bases between. CDR3 region: CASSRPKTGTEAFF. As DNA, the CDR3 is TGCGCCAGCAGTCGCCCGAAAACAGGCACTGAAGCTTTCTTT.

This clone has just a few counts. This chain links TRBV27 with TRBJ2-3; 11 nucleotides agree with TRBD1. Germline CDR1 and CDR2: MNHEY and SMNVEV (reference sequence). Trimming at V came to 4 bases and at J to 4 bases, leaving 7 bases not matched to a gene. The CDR3 spans 16 residues. CDR3 DNA sequence: TGTGCCAGCAGTTCATGGGACAGGGGGAGTGCAGATACGCAGTATTTT. This sequence encodes CASSSWDRGSADTQYF.

J is TRBJ2-5 and V is TRBV5-4, with no clear D. Looked up from germline, CDR1 is SGHNT and CDR2 is YYREEE (reference sequence). Trimming cost V 3 bases and J 6 bases, with 12 bases left between them. The CDR3 length is 13 residues. The CDR3 here is CASSSDNRKTQYF. The CDR3 region has the DNA TGTGCCAGCAGCTCCGACAACCGGAAGACCCAGTACTTC.

The chain couples TRBV7-9 to TRBJ2-5, with unresolved D. The V and J ends lost 4 bases and 4 bases respectively, with 16 bases between them. Per the germline V gene, CDR1 is SEHNR and CDR2 is FQNEAQ (reference sequence). The CDR3 loop spans 15 amino acids. The CDR3 region is CASSSRNGLSETQYF. Written as DNA, the CDR3 is TGTGCCAGCAGCTCTCGTAACGGGTTGTCAGAGACCCAGTACTTC.

This chain joins TRBV4-2 and TRBJ1-6, with D possibly matching TRBD1 (6 bases). Germline lookup yields CDR1 LGHNA and CDR2 YNFKEQ. The CDR3 runs to 15 residues. Trimming took off 0 bases at V and 7 bases at J, with 10 bases between the two ends. The chain's CDR3 is CASSQEGAGNSPLHF. CDR3 coding DNA: TGTGCCAGCAGCCAAGAGGGGGCAGGAAATTCACCCCTCCACTTT.

This clone was seen only a few times. The V gene is TRBV6-6, the J gene TRBJ1-6, with 7 bases that match TRBD1. J was trimmed by 8 bases and V by 7 bases; bases with no gene match: 8. The CDR3 runs 14 residues. Germline V lookup: CDR1 MNHNY, CDR2 SVGAGI (reference sequence). CDR3 DNA: TGTGCCAGCAAAGGAGGACAGGTGGATTCACCCCTCCACTTT. Encoded protein: CASKGGQVDSPLHF.

This clone has more than one count but fewer than ten. The rearrangement uses TRBV28 and TRBJ1-5; D is unresolved. Deletions cut 8 bases from V and 0 bases from J, with 5 bases between. The CDR3 runs 12 residues. CDR1 and CDR2 from the germline V gene are MDHEN and SYDVKM. The CDR3 DNA follows: TGTGCCAGCGATAGTAGCAATCAGCCCCAGCATTTT. Its translation is CASDSSNQPQHF.

The chain has TRBV9 and TRBJ2-3, with 7 nucleotides matching TRBD2. The CDR3 covers 14 residues. V lost 3 bases, J lost 4 bases, and 5 bases stayed unmatched. Germline CDR1 is SGDLS and CDR2 is YYNGEE. CDR3 in DNA: TGTGCCAGCAGCGGGACTAGTGGGTCAGATACGCAGTATTTT. It codes for CASSGTSGSDTQYF.

The V and J genes are TRBV4-1 and TRBJ1-3; 7 nucleotides align to TRBD1. Germline loops: CDR1 MGHRA, CDR2 YSYEKL. The CDR3 has 15 amino acids. Trimming cost V 4 bases and J 2 bases; bases outside gene matches: 5. In DNA, the CDR3 is TGCGCCAGCAGCCCCGCCGGGACAGCTGGAAACACCATATATTTT. Translation gives CASSPAGTAGNTIYF.

This clone was observed a few times. This chain links TRBV5-1 with TRBJ2-2; TRBD1 matches at 12 bases. The CDR3 is 16 amino acids. CDR1 is SGHRS and CDR2 is YFSETQ in the germline V gene. J lost 3 bases, V lost 4 bases, and 4 bases had no gene match. The CDR3 region is CASSTGTGGDTGELFF. The DNA of the CDR3 is TGCGCCAGCAGCACAGGGACAGGGGGCGACACCGGGGAGCTGTTTTTT.

This clone was counted between two and nine times. The chain is built from TRBV5-1 and TRBJ2-3; D could derive from TRBD1 or TRBD2 (5 bases each). There are 13 residues in the CDR3. Between the trimmed V and J ends, which lost 7 bases and 3 bases, there was a span of 12 bases. Germline loops: CDR1 SGHRS, CDR2 YFSETQ. Written as DNA, the CDR3 is TGCGCCAGCCGGGACCCACCGACAGATACGCAGTATTTT. It encodes CASRDPPTDTQYF.

The V and J genes are TRBV27 and TRBJ2-7; D is possibly TRBD2 (5 bases). V lost 8 bases and J 3 bases, leaving 17 bases between the germline ends. Germline assignment: CDR1 MNHEY and CDR2 SMNVEV (reference sequence). The CDR3 covers 14 residues. The CDR3 loop is CASRREDGIYEQYF. CDR3 DNA sequence: TGTGCCAGCCGCAGAGAGGACGGGATCTACGAGCAGTACTTC.

The V and J genes are TRBV30 and TRBJ2-7; D is perhaps TRBD2 (6 bases). V dropped 5 bases and J dropped 0 bases, with 14 bases sitting between them. Germline CDR1 is GTSNPN and CDR2 is SVGIG (reference sequence). The CDR3 has 14 residues. The CDR3 sequence is CAWGGGVISYEQYF. CDR3 bases: TGTGCCTGGGGAGGAGGGGTCATCTCCTACGAGCAGTACTTC.

V and J are TRBV30 and TRBJ1-1; D not certain. The CDR3 loop spans 15 amino acids. Germline CDR1 reads GTSNPN; CDR2 reads SVGIG (reference sequence). Trimming cost V 2 bases and J 1 base, with 14 bases left between them. The CDR3: CAWSPRQWANTEAFF. The CDR3 DNA reads as TGTGCCTGGAGTCCCCGCCAGTGGGCGAACACTGAAGCTTTCTTT.

V and J are TRBV30 and TRBJ1-4, with no clear D. V was pared by 7 bases and J by 7 bases, with 19 bases between. Germline V gives CDR1 GTSNPN, CDR2 SVGIG (reference sequence). This CDR3 is 14 amino acids long. The CDR3 nucleotides read TGTGCCTCGGAGGATTGGTCCAAGGGTGAAAAACTGTTTTTT. It codes for CASEDWSKGEKLFF.